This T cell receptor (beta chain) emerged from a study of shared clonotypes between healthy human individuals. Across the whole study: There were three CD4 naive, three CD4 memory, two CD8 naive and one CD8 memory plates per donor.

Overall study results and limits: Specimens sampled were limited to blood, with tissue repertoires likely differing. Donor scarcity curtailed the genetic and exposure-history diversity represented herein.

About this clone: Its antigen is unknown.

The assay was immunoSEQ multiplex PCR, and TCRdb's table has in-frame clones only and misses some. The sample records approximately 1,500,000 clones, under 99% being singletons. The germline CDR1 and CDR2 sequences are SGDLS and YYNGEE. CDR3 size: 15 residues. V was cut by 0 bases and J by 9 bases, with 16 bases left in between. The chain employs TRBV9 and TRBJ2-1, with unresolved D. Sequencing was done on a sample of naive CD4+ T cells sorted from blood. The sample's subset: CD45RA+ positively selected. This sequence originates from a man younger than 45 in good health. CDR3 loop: CASSVASFGFSEQFF. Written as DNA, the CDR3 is TGTGCCAGCAGCGTAGCCTCTTTTGGTTTCAGTGAGCAGTTCTTC.